The rows below give T cell receptor beta chains drawn from one sample of a study of CD8+CD57+ T cells in acquired aplastic anemia. TCRdb processed the reads anew with MiXCR; each CDR3 protein has one entry. The sample lists around 430,000 distinct CDR3 sequences; about a third were seen once. The sample taken for sequencing was sorted CD4+, CD8+, or CD8+CD57+ T cells (not recorded which) from PBMCs. The receptors originated from a human donor with aplastic anemia. Both conserved end residues are part of each CDR3. A D gene is named only where the DNA matches it firmly. For some rows the clone size is stated as once, few or many, or as a class when expanded; others skip it.

many TRBJ1-2 TRBV19 NA TGTGCCAGTAGTCTCCAGGGTGGCTATGGCTACACCTTC CASSLQGGYGYTF
few TRBJ1-2 TRBV20-1 NA TGCAGTGCCCTGGGAGGGATCACTAACCATGGCTACACCTTC CSALGGITNHGYTF
many TRBJ1-6 TRBV14 TRBD1 TGTGCCAGCAGCCTAAACGACAGGGGATCCTATAATTCACCCCTCCACTTT CASSLNDRGSYNSPLHF
many TRBJ2-7 TRBV15 TRBD2 TGTGCCACCAGCAGAGGTCTCTACGGGGGGGCCTACGAGCAGTACTTC CATSRGLYGGAYEQYF
NA TRBJ2-7 TRBV11-1 TRBD1 TGTGCCAGCAGCGGTAGGAGGGACAGGGGGCCTGAGCAGTACTTC CASSGRRDRGPEQYF
NA TRBJ1-1 TRBV3-1 NA TGTGCCAGCAGCCAATTGGACAGGAACACTGAAGCTTTCTTT CASSQLDRNTEAFF
NA TRBJ1-2 TRBV6-1 NA TGTGCCAGCATCTCTGGCGGGGATAGGGCCCCCTCACTCTATGGCTACACCTTC CASISGGDRAPSLYGYTF
NA TRBJ1-1 TRBV27 NA TGTGCCAGCAGTCTAGAAGGACCGAACACTGAAGCTTTCTTT CASSLEGPNTEAFF
NA TRBJ2-6 TRBV12-5 NA TGTGCTAGTGGTTGGTCCGGGACTGGGGCCAACGTCCTGACTTTC CASGWSGTGANVLTF
NA TRBJ2-3 TRBV6-2/TRBV6-3 TRBD1 TGTGCCAGCAGTTATTCAGGGACAGGGGTAAATACAGATACGCAGTATTTT CASSYSGTGVNTDTQYF
many TRBJ2-7 TRBV19 TRBD2 TGTGCCAGTAGTATTTTCCTAGCGGCGAGCTCCTACGAGCAGTACTTC CASSIFLAASSYEQYF
few TRBJ2-7 TRBV11-2 TRBD2 TGTGCCAGCAGCCTCGCCACTAGCGGGAGTAGTTCCTACGAGCAGTACTTC CASSLATSGSSSYEQYF
NA TRBJ1-3 TRBV5-5 NA TGTGCCAGCAGCTTGAAGTCTTCTGGAAACACCATATATTTT CASSLKSSGNTIYF
few TRBJ2-7 TRBV19 NA TGTGCCAGTACCCCAAGAGGCGGGGTTAGGGAGCAGTACTTC CASTPRGGVREQYF
NA TRBJ2-7 TRBV15 TRBD1 TGTGCCACCAGCGCGGGACAGGGGGTTAGCGAGCAGTACTTC CATSAGQGVSEQYF
many TRBJ1-1 TRBV9 NA TGTGCCAGCAGCGTAGCAGACGGGAACACTGAAGCTTTCTTT CASSVADGNTEAFF
many TRBJ1-1 TRBV11-2 NA TGTGCCAGCTTTCTGGTGAACACTGAAGCTTTCTTT CASFLVNTEAFF
many TRBJ1-1 TRBV7-6 NA TGTGCCAGCAGCGCGGTTGGAACTGAAGCTTTCTTT CASSAVGTEAFF
NA TRBJ1-4 TRBV2 TRBD1 TGTGCCAGCAGGCCGGGACAGCGCAAAGAAAAACTGTTTTTT CASRPGQRKEKLFF
few TRBJ1-6 TRBV12-3/TRBV12-4 NA TGTGCCAGCAGTTTATCAGGGACTAATTCACCCCTCCACTTT CASSLSGTNSPLHF
few TRBJ1-1 TRBV12-3/TRBV12-4 NA TGTGCCAGCGCGATTAGGGGCGTGAACACTGAAGCTTTCTTT CASAIRGVNTEAFF
NA TRBJ1-1 TRBV6-1 NA TGTGCCAGCAGGTGGACTGAGTACACTGAAGCTTTCTTT CASRWTEYTEAFF
many TRBJ1-6 TRBV2 NA TGTGCCAGCAGTTACCCGACACCCCTCCACTTT CASSYPTPLHF
NA TRBJ1-5 TRBV7-2 TRBD1 TGTGCCAGCAGCTTAGGGGGATTTGTGGACAGGGGACATCAGCCCCAGCATTTT CASSLGGFVDRGHQPQHF
NA TRBJ2-7 TRBV7-9 NA TGTGCCAGCACCCTTAGCCAGTCCTACGAGCAGTACTTC CASTLSQSYEQYF
few TRBJ1-2 TRBV20-1 TRBD1 TGCAGTGCTAGTATGTCAGGGGGCAACTATGGCTACACCTTC CSASMSGGNYGYTF
many TRBJ2-5 TRBV7-3 TRBD1 TGTGCCAGCAGCTACAGGGGTGGAGAGACCCAGTACTTC CASSYRGGETQYF
NA TRBJ2-7 TRBV13 TRBD1 TGTGCCAGCAGGGGACAGGGTAGGTACGAGCAGTACTTC CASRGQGRYEQYF
few TRBJ1-3 TRBV9 NA TGTGCCAGCAGCGCCCGGGTACGGGAGGACTCTGGAAACACCATATATTTT CASSARVREDSGNTIYF
many TRBJ1-4 TRBV19 NA TGTGCCAGTAGTCCCCGAAGAGCAGGTGAAAAACTGTTTTTT CASSPRRAGEKLFF
few TRBJ1-5 TRBV20-1 NA TGCAGTGCGGGGGGAGCACCGTTAGGGCTTAGCAATCAGCCCCAGCATTTT CSAGGAPLGLSNQPQHF
NA TRBJ1-4 TRBV10-3 NA TGTGCCATCAGCGGGACAAAAAATGAAAAACTGTTTTTT CAISGTKNEKLFF
few TRBJ1-6 TRBV6-2/TRBV6-3 NA TGTGCCAGCAGTTCTTCCCGTAATTCACCCCTCCACTTT CASSSSRNSPLHF
NA TRBJ2-1 TRBV20-1 TRBD2 TGCAGTGCTCCCGGACTAGCGGGAGGTTATTCCAATGAGCAGTTCTTC CSAPGLAGGYSNEQFF
NA TRBJ1-2 TRBV4-3 NA TGCGCCAGCAGCCAAGGGACACAAAACTATGGCTACACCTTC CASSQGTQNYGYTF
NA TRBJ2-1 TRBV10-3 NA TGTGCCATCAGTCTCGGGGTTAGCGTCAATGAGCAGTTCTTC CAISLGVSVNEQFF
many TRBJ2-5 TRBV7-6 TRBD2 TGTGCCAGCAGCCGGGGACTAGCGGGAGAAATCCAGACCCAGTACTTC CASSRGLAGEIQTQYF
NA TRBJ1-1 TRBV10-3 NA TGTGCCATCAGTCAGGGTGGGGGTGCGCTGAACACTGAAGCTTTCTTT CAISQGGGALNTEAFF
NA TRBJ1-3 TRBV30 NA TGTGCCTGGAGTGTGGGGGGAGGGGGAAACACCATATATTTT CAWSVGGGGNTIYF
NA TRBJ2-1 TRBV7-7 NA TGTGCTCGCAGCCCCTTAGGGCGAAGGGGCAACAATGAGCAGTTCTTC CARSPLGRRGNNEQFF
NA TRBJ2-7 TRBV19 TRBD1 TGTGCCAGCAACGGACAGGCCTACGAGCAGTACTTC CASNGQAYEQYF
NA TRBJ1-4 TRBV20-1 NA TGCAGTGCTAGTGGAAGCGAAAAACTGTTTTTT CSASGSEKLFF
few TRBJ2-7 TRBV30 NA TGTGCCTGGAGTGTACAGCTAGAGGACGAGCAGTACTTC CAWSVQLEDEQYF
NA TRBJ2-7 TRBV2 TRBD1 TGTGCCAGCAGTCGAATGACAGGGTCGGAGGAGCAGTACTTC CASSRMTGSEEQYF
few TRBJ2-3 TRBV5-6 NA TGTGCCAGCAGCTGGGAGGGCACAGATACGCAGTATTTT CASSWEGTDTQYF
NA TRBJ1-1 TRBV12-3/TRBV12-4 TRBD1 TGTGCCAGCACCCTCGGACAGGGATATTTCGGCACTGAAGCTTTCTTT CASTLGQGYFGTEAFF
many TRBJ1-6 TRBV5-1 NA TGCGCCAGCAGCTTGGCCCAGGGTGGGAATTCACCCCTCCACTTT CASSLAQGGNSPLHF
many TRBJ2-5 TRBV19 NA TGTGCCAGTAGTCCTAGGACGGGGTGGGAGACCCAGTACTTC CASSPRTGWETQYF
NA TRBJ2-3 TRBV5-8 NA TGTGCCAGCAGCTTGTGGGAGTTCACAGATACGCAGTATTTT CASSLWEFTDTQYF
many TRBJ2-3 TRBV5-1 TRBD2 TGCGCCAGCAGCTACGGACTAGCGGGAGGCACAGATACGCAGTATTTT CASSYGLAGGTDTQYF
many TRBJ2-2 TRBV2 NA TGTGCCAGCAGCTTGACAGGACCGGCCGGGGAGCTGTTTTTT CASSLTGPAGELFF
many TRBJ1-6 TRBV7-9 NA TGTGCCAGCAGCTTAGACCCGGCAGGGGCTTCACCCCTCCACTTT CASSLDPAGASPLHF
many TRBJ2-5 TRBV20-1 TRBD2 TGCAGTGCTTACAGACCGGGACTAGCGAACCAAGAGACCCAGTACTTC CSAYRPGLANQETQYF
NA TRBJ1-1 TRBV19 TRBD1 TGTGCCAGTAGGGGACAGTGGATAACTGAAGCTTTCTTT CASRGQWITEAFF
NA TRBJ2-2 TRBV2 NA TGTGCCAGCAGTGACGGGGGTGAGGAGCTGTTTTTT CASSDGGEELFF
many TRBJ1-2 TRBV7-9 TRBD1 TGTGCCAGCAGGTCAAGCGGGACAGCCGGCGGCTACACCTTC CASRSSGTAGGYTF